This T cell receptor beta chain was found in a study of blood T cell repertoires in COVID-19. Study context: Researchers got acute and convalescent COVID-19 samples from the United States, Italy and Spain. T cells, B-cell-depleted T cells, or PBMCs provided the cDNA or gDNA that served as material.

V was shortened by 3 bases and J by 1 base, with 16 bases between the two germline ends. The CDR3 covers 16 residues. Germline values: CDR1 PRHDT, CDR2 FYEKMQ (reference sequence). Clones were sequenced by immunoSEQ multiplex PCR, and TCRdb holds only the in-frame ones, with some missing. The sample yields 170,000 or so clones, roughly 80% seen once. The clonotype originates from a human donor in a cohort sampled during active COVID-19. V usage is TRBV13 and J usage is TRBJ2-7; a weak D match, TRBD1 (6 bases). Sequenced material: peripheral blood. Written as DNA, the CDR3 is TGTGCCAGCAGCTTTTCGCAGGGGAGAAGGTCCTACGAGCAGTACTTC. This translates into CASSFSQGRRSYEQYF. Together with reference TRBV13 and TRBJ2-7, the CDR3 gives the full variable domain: AAGVIQSPRHLIKEKRETATLKCYPIPRHDTVYWYQQGPGQDPQFLISFYEKMQSDKGSIPDRFSAQQFSDYHSELNMSSLELGDSALYFCASSFSQGRRSYEQYFGPGTRLTVT.